A selection of T cell receptor beta chains follows, all from one sample in a study of OX40 agonist ivuxolimab in advanced cancers. Data came from immunoSEQ multiplex PCR; TCRdb stores just in-frame clones and leaves some out. The table has over 95,000 clones, 80% to 90% seen once. The sequenced sample was CD4+ or CD8+ T cells sorted from blood, obtained in a trial of the OX40 agonist ivuxolimab. These receptors were taken from an adult with an advanced solid tumor such as melanoma, head and neck, liver or kidney cancer. The CDR3 runs from the conserved cysteine through the conserved F or W. The D gene is left open where the match is weak. Only some rows state a clone size, as once, few, many or a class for expanded clones.

NA	NA	TRBV4-3	TRBJ2-7	13	CASSQDLRYEQYF	TGCGCCAGCAGCCAAGATCTTAGATACGAGCAGTACTTC
TRBD2	few	TRBV19	TRBJ2-1	15	CASSLTSGGYNEQFF	TGTGCCAGTAGCCTGACTAGCGGGGGGTACAATGAGCAGTTCTTC
NA	few	TRBV6-6	TRBJ2-7	11	CASSYLSEQYF	TGTGCCAGCAGTTACTTAAGCGAGCAGTACTTC
NA	once	TRBV7-9	TRBJ2-6	15	CASSFGNSGANVLTF	TGTGCCAGCAGCTTTGGGAACTCTGGGGCCAACGTCCTGACTTTC
NA	NA	TRBV5-1	TRBJ1-2	13	CASSLAGYSGYTF	TGCGCCAGCAGCTTGGCCGGCTACTCGGGCTACACCTTC
NA	few	TRBV7-6	TRBJ2-3	13	CASSPGITDTQYF	TGTGCCAGCAGCCCAGGGATCACAGATACGCAGTATTTT
TRBD1	NA	TRBV5-4	TRBJ1-1	17	CASSLETGVVRGTEAFF	TGTGCCAGCAGCCTGGAGACAGGGGTGGTTCGCGGCACTGAAGCTTTCTTT
TRBD1	NA	TRBV30	TRBJ1-2	14	CASSGDRGPYGYTF	TGTGCCTCGAGTGGGGACAGGGGGCCCTATGGCTACACCTTC
NA	NA	TRBV7-2	TRBJ2-7	13	CASSFDPSYEQYF	TGTGCCAGCAGCTTTGACCCCTCCTACGAGCAGTACTTC
NA	NA	TRBV28	TRBJ1-5	16	CASSLAFRDSNQPQHF	TGTGCCAGCAGTTTAGCTTTCAGGGATAGCAATCAGCCCCAGCATTTT
NA	once	TRBV30	TRBJ2-3	12	CAWTASTDTQYF	TGTGCCTGGACGGCTAGCACAGATACGCAGTATTTT
NA	once	TRBV11-2	TRBJ1-3	14	CASRVVGSGNTIYF	TGTGCCAGCAGGGTAGTGGGCTCTGGAAACACCATATATTTT
NA	NA	TRBV7-2	TRBJ1-1	14	CASSFGRGNTEAFF	TGTGCCAGCAGCTTCGGCAGGGGGAACACTGAAGCTTTCTTT
NA	once	TRBV19	TRBJ1-2	17	CASSIEEPFTSNYGYTF	TGTGCCAGTAGTATTGAGGAGCCCTTCACCTCTAACTATGGCTACACCTTC
TRBD1	few	TRBV30	TRBJ1-6	12	CACTQGPGPLHF	TGTGCCTGTACACAGGGGCCGGGCCCCCTCCACTTT
TRBD2	NA	TRBV7-9	TRBJ2-1	14	CASSFLAGYNEQFF	TGTGCCAGCAGCTTCCTAGCGGGCTACAATGAGCAGTTCTTC
NA	NA	TRBV7-9	TRBJ1-2	15	CASSPGGSTNYGYTF	TGTGCCAGCAGCCCCGGGGGCAGCACCAACTATGGCTACACCTTC
NA	NA	TRBV30	TRBJ1-4	13	CAWSGSSREKLFF	TGTGCCTGGAGTGGGAGTTCTCGAGAAAAACTGTTTTTT
NA	NA	TRBV6-6	TRBJ1-3	15	CASSRGGLSGNTIYF	TGTGCCAGCAGTAGAGGTGGGCTCTCTGGAAACACCATATATTTT
NA	NA	TRBV28	TRBJ1-2	16	CASTSIMGSSVYGYTF	TGTGCCAGCACCTCAATAATGGGCAGTTCTGTCTATGGCTACACCTTC
NA	NA	TRBV28	TRBJ2-7	11	CASSPWTQQYF	TGTGCCAGCAGTCCGTGGACGCAGCAGTACTTC
NA	NA	TRBV30	TRBJ1-2	11	CAWRLAYGYTF	TGTGCCTGGCGCTTAGCCTATGGCTACACCTTC
TRBD1	NA	TRBV5-1	TRBJ2-5	16	CASSLRGQGAKETQYF	TGCGCCAGCAGCTTACGGGGACAGGGGGCGAAAGAGACCCAGTACTTC
TRBD1	NA	TRBV5-8	TRBJ2-5	15	CASSSGQGEGETQYF	TGTGCCAGCAGCTCCGGACAGGGGGAGGGAGAGACCCAGTACTTC
NA	NA	TRBV5-8	TRBJ2-3	14	CASSSATGTDTQYF	TGTGCCAGCAGCTCCGCCACAGGCACAGATACGCAGTATTTT
NA	NA	TRBV14	TRBJ2-3	15	CASSQERGSTDTQYF	TGTGCCAGCAGCCAAGAGCGGGGAAGCACAGATACGCAGTATTTT
NA	NA	TRBV28	TRBJ1-1	14	CASGPQQGNTEAFF	TGTGCCAGCGGACCGCAACAGGGGAACACTGAAGCTTTCTTT
TRBD1	NA	TRBV6-5	TRBJ2-5	14	CASSGSGGQETQYF	TGTGCCAGCAGCGGATCAGGGGGCCAAGAGACCCAGTACTTC
NA	NA	TRBV9	TRBJ1-2	11	CASSGQTGYTF	TGTGCCAGCAGCGGGCAGACTGGCTACACCTTC
NA	NA	TRBV18	TRBJ2-3	14	CASSPPARLSTQYF	TGTGCCAGCTCACCACCGGCGCGTCTGAGTACGCAGTATTTT
NA	NA	TRBV4-2	TRBJ1-5	13	CASSQQSNQPQHF	TGTGCCAGCAGCCAACAGAGCAATCAGCCCCAGCATTTT
NA	NA	TRBV6-1	TRBJ2-4	14	CASSEQEGGNIQYF	TGTGCCAGCAGTGAACAGGAGGGAGGAAACATTCAGTACTTC
NA	NA	TRBV7-2	TRBJ1-5	15	CASSAPGSGNQPQHF	TGTGCCAGCAGCGCCCCAGGGTCTGGCAATCAGCCCCAGCATTTT
TRBD1	NA	TRBV2	TRBJ1-3	15	CASRGQSYTGNTIYF	TGTGCCAGCAGGGGACAGAGCTACACTGGAAACACCATATATTTT
TRBD1	NA	TRBV5-6	TRBJ1-5	15	CASSQGQVSNQPQHF	TGTGCCAGCAGCCAAGGACAGGTTAGCAATCAGCCCCAGCATTTT
NA	few	TRBV7-2	TRBJ2-1	13	CASSSGAYNEQFF	TGTGCCAGCAGCTCCGGGGCGTACAATGAGCAGTTCTTC